The clone carrying this TCR beta chain was counted at least ten times. Its matching antigen is unknown. Graves' hyperthyroidism is called stable when ophthalmopathy does not progress within 18 months. Patients aged 18 to 65 with hyperthyroidism were newly diagnosed, with duration under 2 months. Orbital computed tomography, thyroid ultrasound, serum thyroxine and TRAb, and clinical symptoms together informed the diagnoses. The data originate from a study of T cells in Graves' hyperthyroidism and ophthalmopathy. Study-level points and caveats: Blood shared most expanded thyroid clonotypes above 0.001.

With 7 bases clipped from V and 6 bases from J, the junction kept 8 bases outside the gene matches. CDR3 length: 14 residues. Germline V gene data show CDR1 as GTSNPN and CDR2 as SVGIG (reference sequence). Researchers took RNA transcripts and amplified the TCR beta CDR3 regions from them. A first-round RT-PCR of the TCR CDR3 used the HTBI primer set. TCRdb re-analysed the multiplex PCR reads in MiXCR, keeping a single row per CDR3 protein. The table shows about 590,000 distinct CDR3 sequences, with 15% to 18% occurring only once. The specimen was blood. J is TRBJ2-1 and V is TRBV30, with 11 bases that match TRBD2. This receptor was identified in a woman younger than 45 with Graves' hyperthyroidism. In nucleotides, the CDR3 is TGTGCCTCGAGGGACGGGACTAGCGGCAATGAGCAGTTCTTC. As protein: CASRDGTSGNEQFF.